This T cell receptor beta chain came from a study of cytomegalovirus exposure and HLA in healthy donors (dated by TCRdb to about 2017). With respect to the entire study: According to an earlier analysis of several hundred of the donors, about 180 million T cells yielded 100 million or so unique TCR beta sequences and 276 Gb of sequence data. In the later analysis, no new phenotypic data were used to find candidate immune exposures; instead, reliance was placed on TCR beta sequences and their occurrence across donors. To predict cytomegalovirus infection status, the study brought together high-throughput TCR immunosequencing, statistical association of individual TCRs with disease status, and machine learning. The genetic ancestry cluster associated with self-reported Caucasian donors included 81% of the 300 to 400 genotyped donors. The study aimed to test whether cataloging public T cell receptors could reveal signatures of past pathogen exposure. In addition to the first cohort of 666 subjects, a separate validation cohort of 120 different subjects was used. An earlier analysis of around 580 of the donors used high-throughput TCR beta sequencing to judge whether each TCR beta V gene segment behaved as functional or pseudogenic. Alongside the repertoire data, information on donor age, sex, ethnicity and CMV serostatus was compiled. An early release covering just under 650 HLA-typed donors comprised about 300 gigabases of sequencing data and roughly 85 million unique TCR sequences. To study patterns of TCR occurrence, a later analysis re-analyzed previously published TCR beta repertoires from 550 to 800 donors and added high-resolution HLA genotyping. Every repertoire in the discovery cohort had been generated on one and the same sequencing platform. Class I and class II HLA loci were covered by the typing at four-digit resolution. Using immunosequencing, the study profiled T cell repertoires from around 670 subjects and related those repertoires to cytomegalovirus serostatus. A later genetic analysis used genome-wide SNP genotypes for about three fifths of the roughly 700 donors, treating that subset as a discovery cohort. The number of typed donors differed by locus: about 620-630 for A, B, C, DRB1 and DQB1; approximately 530 for DQA1; approximately 600 for DPA1; and about 450 for DPB1. Four to six DR-DQ haplotypes were handled as single units for association and clustering, since linkage in the cohort was strong. On average, 235,054 unique TCR beta nucleotide sequences were sequenced per donor among roughly 430 genotyped donors of the cohort, with roughly 20% of those sequences being non-productive. Study-level results and caveats: Several of the top co-occurrence clusters appeared to be linked to parvovirus B19, influenza, CMV and Epstein-Barr virus, according to a later analysis. A further reported finding was that TCR beta sequences accurately predicted the HLA-A and HLA-B alleles for most subjects in the first cohort. When HLA alleles, especially DR and DQ, strongly co-occurred, attributing TCR associations to individual alleles was difficult. In a later analysis, most CMV-associated TCR beta chains were found to appear HLA-restricted, with HLA associations seemingly driven largely by CMV exposure. According to the authors, the approach could potentially be generalized to other disease states and immunological phenotypes. The sequencing pipeline was judged likely to have produced a cluster of highly shared sequence variants as a technical artifact. Presence/absence analyses assumed roughly uniform sequencing depth across donors, an assumption that may not hold. In a later analysis, TCR association rates were found to vary across HLA loci, with the most associated TCRs seen for DRB1 alleles and the fewest for HLA-C alleles. At a false discovery rate of 0.05, a later analysis linked roughly 17,000 TCR beta sequences to specific HLA alleles. In a later genetic analysis, a missense DCLRE1C variant was associated with V-gene and J-gene trimming of TCR beta chains, and the association was replicated in an independent cohort. In an earlier analysis of fewer than 700 of the donors, most TCR beta V segments appeared in productive rearrangements about 87% or about 30% of the time, broadly matching IMGT annotations. Immune exposure information for the cohort was limited to CMV serostatus. The classifier was reported to diagnose cytomegalovirus status with high specificity and sensitivity in both the original cohort and the validation cohort. HLA typing was unavailable for some donors at each locus, so association tests used only the typed subset. In a later genetic analysis, fewer N-insertions in productive TCRs were reported among donors in an Asian-associated ancestry cluster than the 666-donor mean. A few of the identified cytomegalovirus-associated TCR beta chains were confirmed in vitro to be specific for cytomegalovirus antigens. Correlated functional status among segregating V segments might reflect linkage disequilibrium, but an unknown experimental factor could not be ruled out. Because counts were too low, roughly 16 rarely observed V segments, including chromosome 9 orphons, were excluded from the earlier analysis of around 590 of the donors. In a later analysis, HLA-associated TCR beta chains were found to be more clonally expanded and to have lower generation probabilities than equally common non-associated chains. Only TCR beta chains were sequenced in this cohort, and the absence of alpha or paired-chain data limited detectable features. The 87-base-pair reads could not distinguish some IMGT-functional V segments, including TRBV6-2 and TRBV6-3, so those segments were excluded. While some public TCRs were present in many individuals, most TCR sequences turned up only very rarely across donors. In the study, approximately 150 TCR beta chains were listed as associated with cytomegalovirus.

The cohort comprised 710 or so healthy bone marrow donors. At the time of sampling, all cohort members were nominally healthy, though unrecorded immune exposures were likely present. The donor tested CMV seropositive and was one of the 289 seropositive cohort members. Each donor provided a peripheral blood sample, and peripheral blood mononuclear cells were used for TCR beta sequencing. Genomic DNA was extracted from the blood cell samples with the Qiagen DNeasy Blood Extraction Kit. Counted from cysteine to phenylalanine, this CDR3 has 14 amino acids. This entry keeps only the CDR3 DNA: 42 bases, framed from base 1. V was cut back by 1 base and J by 4 bases, leaving a gap of 10 bases between them. CDR1 is given as SGHVS and CDR2 as FQNEAQ, both from the germline V gene. This clone has a handful of counts. Its antigen is still unknown. No much larger clonotype is one base removed from it; base qualities were not supplied.

Library preparation was by the immunoSEQ multiplex PCR assay. The multiplex PCR relied on a mix of 60 forward primers for TCR Vbeta segments and 13 reverse primers for TCR Jbeta segments. The CDR3 region of rearranged TCR beta genes was amplified from genomic DNA by a multiplex PCR assay. Amplified TCR beta libraries were sequenced as 87-base-pair reads on the Illumina HiSeq System. In the authors' own workflow: In a later analysis, 70 million to 95 million unique TCR beta chains were counted across the approximately 670 repertoires, and roughly 11 million of these chains were shared by at least two donors. Raw reads were error-corrected and collapsed into unique sequences by a nearest-neighbor algorithm in which closely related sequences were merged to remove PCR and sequencing errors. CDR3 sequences were aligned to IMGT reference sequences to assign V, D and J gene segments. For a sequence to be retained, at least a six-nucleotide match to both a V gene segment and a J gene segment was required. Rearrangements were called productive when the CDR3 lacked stop codons and stayed in frame with V and J; all others were non-productive. CDR3 was defined by IMGT convention, running from the second conserved V-encoded cysteine to the conserved J-encoded phenylalanine. In an earlier analysis of 587 of the donors, sequences lacking an unambiguous match to a single V gene segment were excluded. In an earlier analysis of 500 to 750 of the donors, V segments were called functional above 56.7% productive rearrangements and were called segregating when the between-donor standard deviation exceeded 5%. A statistical classification framework was developed to diagnose cytomegalovirus status using the catalog of TCR beta chain sequences. A later analysis assigned V and J genes by comparing TCR nucleotide sequences with IMGT/GENE-DB human TR gene sequences. The TCRdist pipeline was used in a later analysis to assign CDR3 sequences and most-parsimonious VDJ recombination scenarios. A later analysis defined each TCR beta chain by its CDR3 amino acid sequence plus V-gene family, and excluded reads lacking a unique V-gene family. In a later analysis, several hundred highly shared, low-generation-probability nucleotide sequences were removed to address suspected cross-contamination and a sequencing artifact. A later analysis calculated a clonal expansion index for each public chain from normalized within-repertoire ranks of inferred template counts. Generation probabilities in a later analysis came from a VDJ recombination model fitted to out-of-frame rearrangements, and those results were checked against IGoR. Hypergeometric tests were used in a later analysis to score TCR-TCR, TCR-HLA and TCR-CMV co-occurrence, with a repertoire-size bias correction applied to the TCR pairs. In a later analysis, false discovery rates were estimated by permuting HLA or CMV assignments 20 times. In a later analysis, co-occurring TCRs were grouped with DBSCAN, and TCRdist sequence similarity was added when clustering was performed within HLA-allele-positive subsets. Co-occurrence clustering excluded repertoires with fewer than 30,000 or more than 120,000 public chains, plus five with anomalous nucleotide sharing. Held by TCRdb, this immuneACCESS table contains in-frame sequences only and omits some clones. Under half of the omission traces to an unresolved V gene where checked; the cause of the rest is unknown. V and J calls and clone size follow that table, whereas D and trimming were derived from the DNA. The sample table shows 150,000 to 200,000 clones, and 60% to 80% are seen once. Of the sample, roughly 13% is held by the ten largest clones.

The specimen sequenced was PBMCs. The chain joins TRBV7-8 to TRBJ1-2, and perhaps TRBD1 as D gene, on 5 matching bases. The clonotype comes from a man in his forties or fifties in good health and CMV-seropositive. CDR3 sequence: CASSLVQGGYGYTF. Here is the DNA: TGTGCCAGCAGCTTAGTGCAGGGCGGCTATGGCTACACCTTC. With the portions outside the CDR3 filled from the reference TRBV7-8 and TRBJ1-2 genes, the complete variable region becomes GAGVSQSPRYKVAKRGQDVALRCDPISGHVSLFWYQQALGQGPEFLTYFQNEAQLDKSGLPSDRFFAERPEGSVSTLKIQRTQQEDSAVYLCASSLVQGGYGYTFGSGTRLTVV.